This TCR beta chain stems from a study of blood T cells in healthy people across ages. General study results and limits: Without sorted subsets, naive and antigen-experienced compartments could not be conclusively compared. Diversity was higher, and naive CD4+ cells more numerous, in long-lived donors than in aged donors.

A second PCR, run for roughly 6 to 11 cycles, used a sample-barcoded 5' primer plus a J-beta primer mix. TCRdb passed the 5' RACE reads through MiXCR, listing each CDR3 protein once. The table records around 1.7 million distinct CDR3 sequences, 28% of them present only once. Aged about 6 to 100, donors were systemically healthy Caucasians from Russia. With respect to this clonotype: Its antigen is undetermined.

The CDR3 spans 14 residues. V lost 7 bases, J lost 9 bases, and 10 bases stayed unmatched. Looked up from germline, CDR1 is MNHEY and CDR2 is SVGAGI. Sequenced sample: blood. The source of this sequence is a woman aged 30 to 39 in good health. The chain couples TRBV6-5 to TRBJ2-1, with 9 bases matching TRBD1. CDR3 DNA sequence: TGTGCCAGCACCAAGGGGGACAGGGCCGTTGAGCAGTTCTTC. Its protein product is CASTKGDRAVEQFF.